This T cell receptor beta chain originates from a study of blood T cell repertoires in COVID-19. Study-level background: Whether acute or convalescent, the COVID-19 samples came from the United States, Italy and Spain.

Per the germline V gene, CDR1 is SGHRS and CDR2 is YFSETQ. V was cut by 4 bases and J by 3 bases, with 22 bases left in between. There are 18 residues in the CDR3. Here immunoSEQ multiplex PCR was the method, and the copy in TCRdb shows in-frame clones only, minus some. The sample has about 340,000 clones, around 87% seen once; the top ten hold about 6%. Seattle researchers signed up patients amid active infection and tracked them longitudinally. The sample comprised peripheral blood. The rearrangement joins TRBV5-1 to TRBJ2-2; D may be TRBD2 (6 bases). This clonotype was obtained from a woman aged 45-65 years with COVID-19, enrolled during active disease. CDR3 nucleotides: TGCGCCAGCAGCGCGGGGCTGCGGGACGCATTATACACCGGGGAGCTGTTTTTT. The encoded protein is CASSAGLRDALYTGELFF. The variable domain in full, with the rest retrieved from reference TRBV5-1 and TRBJ2-2, is KAGVTQTPRYLIKTRGQQVTLSCSPISGHRSVSWYQQTPGQGLQFLFEYFSETQRNKGNFPGRFSGRQFSNSRSEMNVSTLELGDSALYLCASSAGLRDALYTGELFFGEGSRLTVL.